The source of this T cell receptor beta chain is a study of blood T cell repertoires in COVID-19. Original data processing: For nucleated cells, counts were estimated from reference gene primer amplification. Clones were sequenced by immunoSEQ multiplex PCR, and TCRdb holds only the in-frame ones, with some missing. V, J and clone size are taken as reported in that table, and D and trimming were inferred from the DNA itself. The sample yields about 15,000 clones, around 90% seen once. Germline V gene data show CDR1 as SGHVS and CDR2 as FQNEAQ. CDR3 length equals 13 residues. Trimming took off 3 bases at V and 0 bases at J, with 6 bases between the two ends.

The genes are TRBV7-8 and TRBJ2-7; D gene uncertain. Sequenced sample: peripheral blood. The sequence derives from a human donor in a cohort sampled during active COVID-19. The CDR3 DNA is TGTGCCAGCAGCTTGGCCCTCTCCTACGAGCAGTACTTC. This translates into CASSLALSYEQYF.